This T cell receptor beta chain originates from a study of cytomegalovirus exposure and HLA in healthy donors. Whole-study findings and limits: For most subjects, TCR beta sequences were reported to predict HLA-A and HLA-B alleles with accuracy.

A remark on this clone: Its antigen is as yet unknown.

It was with 60 Vbeta and 13 Jbeta primers that the PCR ran. TCRdb's copy holds only in-frame clones and misses some; the assay was immunoSEQ multiplex PCR. Altogether some 130,000 clones are present, roughly 82% being singletons, with the ten largest covering approximately 10%. Germline-derived CDR1 and CDR2 are LNHDA and SQIVND (reference sequence). The CDR3 covers 19 residues. The ends lost 6 bases at V and 5 bases at J; junction bases unmatched: 20. The clonotype originates from a male donor in good health and CMV-seropositive. The sample consisted of PBMCs. The rearrangement uses TRBV19 and TRBJ2-1; TRBD1 agrees at 9 bases. The CDR3 nucleotides are TGTGCCAGTAGACGCATCCGGGACAGGGATCTTAGCGGCGACAATGAGCAGTTCTTC. This sequence encodes CASRRIRDRDLSGDNEQFF.